This TCR beta chain was sequenced in a study of CXCR3-negative and CXCR3-positive naive CD8 T cells (dated by TCRdb to about 2019). Study-level background: In total, some 130 million TRB reads were obtained, or roughly 1.5 +/- 0.3 million reads per library. The diversity and physicochemical repertoire analyses included some 11 donors pooled from two independent experiments. TRBV-TRBJ cluster analysis included naive subsets from several donors and memory cells from 3 donors. The paper's findings and limits, for the study overall: Freshly isolated PBMCs were used for most assays because CXCR3 expression went down partially after cryopreservation. Similar TRBV-TRBJ usage was shown by naive CXCR3-negative and CXCR3-positive cells from the same donor, whereas distinct patterns were shown by memory cells. TRB CDR3s from CXCR3-positive naive cells showed higher hydrophobicity (lower Kidera factor 4), lower energy, and higher strength and volume indices than CXCR3-negative naive cells. Both naive subsets had comparably high repertoire diversity, while memory CD8+ T cells had much lower repertoire diversity. Because surface CD5, which has been linked to self-reactivity in mice, was comparable between naive subsets, TCR interaction strength was also inferred from TRB CDR3 physicochemical properties.

The CDR3 has 18 amino acids, counting the end cysteine and phenylalanine. A DNA sequence was not provided. The germline V gene provides CDR1 SNHLY and CDR2 FYNNEI. The reads were generated on a NextSeq 550. The Human TCR Profiling Kit (MiLaboratory) was used to make UMI-labeled 5' RACE TRB cDNA libraries. The full amount of extracted RNA was used for cDNA synthesis, and the full amount of resulting cDNA was used for PCR amplification. Libraries were prepared in parallel with an identical number of PCR cycles. As for how the authors treated the data: MIGEC and MiXCR extracted about 53,000 +/- 10,000 unique UMI-labeled TRB cDNA molecules per library, requiring at least two reads per UMI. An average of about 40,000 +/- 10,000 functional in-frame TRB CDR3 nucleotide clonotypes without stop codons was found per library. After downsampling to 5000 UMI-labeled TRB molecules per sample, diversity metrics, including normalized Shannon-Wiener and Chao1, were computed in VDJtools. Clonotype-size-weighted physicochemical properties of the central five CDR3 residues (interaction energy, strength, volume and Kidera factor 4) were computed in VDJtools. TCRdb reprocessed the reads into one record per CDR3 protein sequence, lacking DNA. None of the V and J calls come from the authors' own analysis; TCRdb made them. For this sample, the table gives around 160,000 distinct CDR3 sequences. Of the sample, 0.25% to 0.3% falls within the top ten clones.

For each CD8+ T cell subset, flow sorting was done in triplicate, and about 300,000 cells per subset went directly into RLT lysis buffer. To exclude memory contaminants, naive CD8+ T cells were stringently defined as CD45RO-CCR7+CD27+CD95-. Peripheral blood mononuclear cells were isolated from buffy coats using standard density gradient centrifugation. Naive CXCR3-negative and CXCR3-positive CD8+ T cells were flow-sorted using a FACSAria III. An RNeasy Mini Kit was used to extract total RNA from the sorted cells. In the case of this clonotype: Its antigen is still unknown.

The chain uses TRBV2 and TRBJ2-7; the TCRdb D gene call, TRBD2, has no DNA to confirm it. This TCR was sampled from a human donor in good health. Some clones in this sample may be carry-over from other donors' samples. Sequencing input: naive CXCR3+ CD8+ T cells from blood. The cell subset or site label for this specimen denotes: CD45RO-CCR7+CD27+CD95- naive CD8+ T cells expressing CXCR3 (TNR3+). For the CDR3, the sequence is CASSETGEVGPPSYEQYF.